This TCR beta chain was sequenced during a study of cytomegalovirus exposure and HLA in healthy donors. Study results and limitations: In a later analysis, a missense DCLRE1C variant was linked to TCR beta V- and J-gene trimming. In a later analysis, compared with equally common non-associated chains, HLA-associated beta chains were more expanded. Productive status was seen about 90% or about 30% of the time for most TCR beta V segments in an earlier analysis. A later analysis showed TCR association rates differing by HLA locus, peaking at DRB1 and lowest at HLA-C.

The PCR employed 60 Vbeta primers together with 13 Jbeta primers. Generated by immunoSEQ multiplex PCR, the TCRdb table keeps only in-frame clones and is missing some. Found here are roughly 110,000 clones, 60% to 80% of them singletons; the top ten hold approximately 0.8%. Germline V CDR1 and CDR2: ENHRY, SYGVKD. CDR3 length: 12 residues. The germline V and J ends were trimmed by 6 bases and 2 bases, with 7 bases remaining between them. With respect to this clone: No antigen is known for it.

The rearrangement links TRBV10-3 to TRBJ1-1, with D possibly being TRBD1 (5 bases). This receptor was taken from a boy aged 5-17 years in good health and CMV-seronegative. Sequenced: PBMCs. The CDR3 sequence is CAIRGTNTEAFF. The CDR3 DNA is TGTGCCATCAGGGGGACTAACACTGAAGCTTTCTTT.